This TCR beta chain stems from a study of blood T cell repertoires in COVID-19. In Cohort 3, a recovered donor had either two negative PCRs, clearance, or symptom resolution. Data came from immunoSEQ multiplex PCR; TCRdb stores just in-frame clones and leaves some out. This table holds 300,000 to 450,000 clones, more than 75% found once. This CDR3 comprises 15 residues. The V segment lost 0 bases and the J segment 2 bases; nucleotides outside the gene matches: 3. The germline V gene encodes CDR1 SGHRS and CDR2 YFSETQ. The source of this sequence is a man aged 30-40 years who had recovered from COVID-19. Sequenced material: PBMCs or T cells enriched from blood (not recorded which). The V gene is TRBV5-1, the J gene TRBJ2-5; 8 positions match TRBD1. The CDR3, as DNA: TGCGCCAGCAGCTTGGGGGACAGGCAACAAGAGACCCAGTACTTC. Protein: CASSLGDRQQETQYF. Complete variable domain (other parts from reference TRBV5-1 and TRBJ2-5): KAGVTQTPRYLIKTRGQQVTLSCSPISGHRSVSWYQQTPGQGLQFLFEYFSETQRNKGNFPGRFSGRQFSNSRSEMNVSTLELGDSALYLCASSLGDRQQETQYFGPGTRLLVL.